This entry features one TCR beta chain sequence. Each TCR library used roughly 510 ng of total RNA and a linear amplification protocol. TCRdb passed the reads through MiXCR, listing each CDR3 protein once. The sample includes approximately 180,000 distinct CDR3 sequences, 74% of them seen just once. This specimen comes from a study of healthy donors' naive CD4 and CD8 T cells. CDR1 and CDR2 (germline): MDHEN, SYDVKM. The CDR3 is 17 residues long. Between the trimmed V and J ends, which lost 2 bases and 0 bases, there was a span of 14 bases. Sequencing was done on a sample of naive CD4+ and CD8+ T cells sorted from blood, pooled from several donors. This receptor was identified in a pool of human donors in good health; the sample pools cells from several healthy donors. V is TRBV28 and J is TRBJ2-1, with TRBD1 as a possible D gene (5 bases). The CDR3 is CASSLRAYRSSYNEQFF. The CDR3 coding sequence is TGTGCCAGCAGTTTACGGGCTTACAGGAGCTCCTACAATGAGCAGTTCTTC.